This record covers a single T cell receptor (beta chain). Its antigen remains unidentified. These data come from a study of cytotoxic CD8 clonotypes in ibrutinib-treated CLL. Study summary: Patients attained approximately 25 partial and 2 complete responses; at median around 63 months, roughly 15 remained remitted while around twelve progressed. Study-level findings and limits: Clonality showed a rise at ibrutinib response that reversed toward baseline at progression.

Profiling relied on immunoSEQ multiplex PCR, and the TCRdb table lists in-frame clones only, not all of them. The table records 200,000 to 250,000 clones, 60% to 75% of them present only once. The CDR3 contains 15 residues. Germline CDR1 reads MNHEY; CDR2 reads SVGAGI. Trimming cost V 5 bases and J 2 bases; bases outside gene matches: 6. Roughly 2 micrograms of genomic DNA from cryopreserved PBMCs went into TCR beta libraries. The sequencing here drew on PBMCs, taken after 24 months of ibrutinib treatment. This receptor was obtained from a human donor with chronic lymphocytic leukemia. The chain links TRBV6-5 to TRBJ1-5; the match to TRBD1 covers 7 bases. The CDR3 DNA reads TGTGCCAGCAGTATACAGGGGTTCGGCAATCAGCCCCAGCATTTT. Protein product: CASSIQGFGNQPQHF.